What follows is one TCR beta chain and its context. Its antigen is unknown. The sample is drawn from a study of cytomegalovirus exposure and HLA in healthy donors. General study points: Later, an analysis showed that TCR beta chains associated with HLA were more clonally expanded than others that were equally common. Exclusion applied to some V segments, including TRBV6-2 and TRBV6-3, as they were indistinguishable. Donor immune exposure was known only as CMV serostatus.

Primers for the PCR totalled 60 Vbeta and 13 Jbeta. Source study methods: A later analysis tallied 75 million to 80 million unique TCR beta chains, 10 million to 12 million of them shared. Profiled with immunoSEQ multiplex PCR; TCRdb holds only in-frame clones, not every one. V and J calls and clone size are those listed in that table; D and trimming were worked out from the DNA. Of over 150,000 clones listed, about four fifths are singletons. Trimming stripped 1 base from V and 4 bases from J, with 10 bases between. The CDR3 extends over 14 amino acids. Germline loops: CDR1 MDHEN, CDR2 SYDVKM. The chain employs TRBV28 and TRBJ1-2; a weak D match, TRBD1 (5 bases). The receptor was derived from a woman aged 45-60 years in good health and CMV-seropositive. The sample comprised PBMCs. CDR3 residues: CASSLLAGIYGYTF. The CDR3 DNA reads TGTGCCAGCAGTTTATTGGCAGGGATCTATGGCTACACCTTC.